Listed below are T cell receptor beta chains from one sample, sequenced in a study of tumour-infiltrating T cells in Burkitt lymphoma. The method was immunoSEQ multiplex PCR; TCRdb's version includes in-frame clones alone and lacks a portion of them. The profile shows around 15,000 clones, 80% of them singletons. Sequencing was carried out using tumor tissue. These receptors all come from a human donor with diffuse large B-cell lymphoma. CDR3s include the opening cysteine and the closing phenylalanine or tryptophan. The D gene is left open where the match is weak. Clone size is given for some rows only: seen once, a few or many times, or a class if the clone is expanded.

15	TRBV2	TRBJ2-1	TRBD1	NA	TGTGCCAGCAGTCTCGGACAGGGCCTTTTACGTGAGCAGTTCTTC	CASSLGQGLLREQFF
13	TRBV29-1	TRBJ1-2	NA	few	TGCAGCGTTCACGGTCAAGCTAACTATGGCTACACCTTC	CSVHGQANYGYTF
13	TRBV28	TRBJ1-2	TRBD1	NA	TGTGCCAGCGGGCAAGGGGGCGTCTATGGCTACACCTTC	CASGQGGVYGYTF
14	TRBV6-6	TRBJ1-6	NA	NA	TGTGCCAGCAGTCTTCAGATCTATAATTCACCCCTCCACTTT	CASSLQIYNSPLHF
14	TRBV9	TRBJ2-2	TRBD1	NA	TGTGCCAGCAACCCGGGACAGGGGTTCGGGGAGCTGTTTTTT	CASNPGQGFGELFF
12	TRBV7-9	TRBJ1-1	NA	few	TGTGCCAGCAGCACGGGCGGTCTCCCCGCTTTCTTT	CASSTGGLPAFF
14	TRBV5-6	TRBJ1-1	NA	NA	TGTGCCAGCAGAGTCGGATATTTCTCCACTGAAGCTTTCTTT	CASRVGYFSTEAFF
11	TRBV5-1	TRBJ2-1	NA	few	TGCGCCAGCAGTGCCTACAATGAGCAGTTCTTC	CASSAYNEQFF
14	TRBV10-3	TRBJ2-1	TRBD1	once	TGTGCCATCAGTGCGGGACAGGTACACAATGAGCAGTTCTTC	CAISAGQVHNEQFF
14	TRBV11-2	TRBJ2-5	NA	NA	TGTGCCAGCAGCCTCATGGGGGGCGGGGAGACCCAGTACTTC	CASSLMGGGETQYF